A single sample is the source of the 28 T cell receptor beta chains below, sequenced in a study of cytomegalovirus exposure and HLA in healthy donors. PCR primers comprised 60 Vbeta and 13 Jbeta primers. Here immunoSEQ multiplex PCR was the method, and the copy in TCRdb shows in-frame clones only, minus some. The table includes under 150,000 clones, more than 75% detected once. The specimen sequenced was PBMCs. These receptors were taken from a woman in her thirties or forties in good health and CMV-seropositive.

The chain links TRBV19 to TRBJ2-3; tentatively, D is TRBD2 (5 bases). The CDR3 consists of 14 residues. Germline V gene data show CDR1 as LNHDA and CDR2 as SQIVND (reference sequence). Trimming shortened V by 4 bases and J by 0 bases, and 8 bases separated the two germline ends. The CDR3 sequence is CASSSGPSTDTQYF. For the CDR3, the DNA is TGTGCCAGTAGTAGCGGGCCTAGCACAGATACGCAGTATTTT.

The V gene is TRBV2, the J gene TRBJ2-7; 7 nucleotides agree with TRBD1. Germline assignment: CDR1 SNHLY and CDR2 FYNNEI. The V and J ends lost 3 bases and 0 bases, in that order; junction bases with no gene match: 5. CDR3 length: 15 amino acids. In nucleotides, the CDR3 is TGTGCCAGCAGTGATCCTACAGGGGACTCCTACGAGCAGTACTTC. Its translation: CASSDPTGDSYEQYF.

This clone is a singleton in its sample. The chain is built from TRBV5-6 and TRBJ2-7, with TRBD2 matching over 9 bases. Germline V CDR1 and CDR2: SGHDT, YYEEEE. This CDR3 comprises 16 residues. V lost 2 bases, J lost 7 bases, and 13 bases stayed unmatched. CDR3 coding DNA: TGTGCCAGCAGCTTATGGCGGGAGGGCCCCATGAGGGAGCAGTACTTC. Its translation: CASSLWREGPMREQYF.

The chain links TRBV6-1 to TRBJ1-5; maybe TRBD1 (5 bases). CDR1 and CDR2 from the germline V gene are MNHNS and SASEGT. Trimming stripped 6 bases from V and 0 bases from J, with 6 bases between. This CDR3 region has 13 residues. CDR3 DNA sequence: TGTGCCAGCAGGACAGATAGCAATCAGCCCCAGCATTTT. Translating it yields CASRTDSNQPQHF.

The genes are TRBV30 and TRBJ2-5; TRBD1 agrees at 9 bases. The CDR3 has 13 amino acids. Germline V CDR1 and CDR2: GTSNPN, SVGIG (reference sequence). After removal of 4 bases from V and 4 bases from J, the junction contained 4 bases not matched to a gene. The chain's CDR3 is CAWNRGRIETQYF. CDR3 sequence (DNA): TGTGCCTGGAACAGGGGGCGCATAGAGACCCAGTACTTC.

The J gene is TRBJ2-2, the V gene TRBV15; a possible D gene is TRBD2 (7 bases). CDR3 size: 21 residues. From germline, CDR1 is LNHNV and CDR2 YYDKDF (reference sequence). The V gene lost 0 bases and the J gene lost 8 bases, with 31 bases spanning the gap. CDR3 in DNA: TGTGCCACCAGCAGAGAGGGGGCATGGCGGACCCGGACTAGAAGGGGGGGGGAGCTGTTTTTT. Translated, it gives CATSREGAWRTRTRRGGELFF.

Only a few counts were recorded for this clone. The chain uses TRBV19 and TRBJ1-2; possible D gene TRBD1, 5 bases. Trimming shortened V by 1 base and J by 5 bases, and 14 bases separated the two germline ends. CDR1 and CDR2 (germline): LNHDA, SQIVND (reference sequence). The CDR3 totals 15 residues. CDR3 nucleotide sequence: TGTGCCAGTAGTATAGGGCCCTCCGGGGGTTATGGCTACACCTTC. The encoded protein is CASSIGPSGGYGYTF.

As to this clone: Other DNA sequences in the sample encode the same CDR3. The chain is built from TRBV27 and TRBJ2-2; weak D call: TRBD2 (5 bases). Germline lookup yields CDR1 MNHEY and CDR2 SMNVEV (reference sequence). The CDR3 runs 14 residues. The V end was cut by 3 bases, the J end by 8 bases, with 13 bases between. The CDR3 bases are TGTGCCAGCAGTTTCAGCGGCCAGCTAGGGGAGCTGTTTTTT. Residues: CASSFSGQLGELFF.

V is TRBV18 and J is TRBJ2-1; 13 positions agree with TRBD2. J gave up 2 bases and V 0 bases, and 1 base lay outside the gene matches. CDR1 KGHSH and CDR2 LQKENI come from the germline V gene. The CDR3 contains 17 residues. In DNA, the CDR3 is TGTGCCAGCTCACCACCGGGACTAGCGGGACCCTACAATGAGCAGTTCTTC. Encoded protein: CASSPPGLAGPYNEQFF.

This chain uses TRBV6-1 with TRBJ1-1, with D maybe TRBD1 (5 bases). Trimming took off 10 bases at V and 10 bases at J, with 19 bases between the two ends. CDR3 length equals 12 residues. Germline-derived CDR1 and CDR2 are MNHNS and SASEGT. The CDR3 bases are TGTGCCACCACTTGGGGCGAGGTGGGAGCTTTCTTT. It is translated as CATTWGEVGAFF.

The rearrangement joins TRBV6-1 to TRBJ1-5; a weak D match, TRBD1 (6 bases). CDR1 MNHNS and CDR2 SASEGT come from the germline V gene. Trimming pared 1 base from V and 5 bases from J, leaving 18 bases between. The CDR3 loop spans 17 amino acids. In DNA form, the CDR3 reads TGTGCCAGCAGTGAAGGATCTTTCAGGGGCTGGGATCAGCCCCAGCATTTT. The encoded protein is CASSEGSFRGWDQPQHF.

V gene TRBV21-1 combines with J gene TRBJ2-2; the D call in the table, TRBD2, was not verified against the DNA. TRBV21-1 corresponds to a pseudogene. The CDR3 covers 19 residues. CDR3 loop: CASSKAPGGAPSAGRELFF. CDR3 sequence (DNA): TGTGCCAGCAGCAAAGCGCCGGGGGGAGCTCCCTCCGCGGGAAGGGAGCTGTTTTTT.

The chain employs TRBV5-1 and TRBJ2-7; 7 positions agree with TRBD2. In germline, CDR1 is SGHRS, CDR2 YFSETQ. The CDR3 runs 14 residues. The V and J ends lost 2 bases and 5 bases, in that order; junction bases with no gene match: 7. The CDR3 DNA sequence: TGCGCCAGCAGCTTACGGGGAGGGGTACACGAGCAGTACTTC. Translation: CASSLRGGVHEQYF.

The chain recombines TRBV2 with TRBJ2-1; TRBD2 matches at 9 bases. In germline, CDR1 is SNHLY, CDR2 FYNNEI. J gave up 0 bases and V 9 bases, and 9 bases lay outside the gene matches. This CDR3 is built from 16 residues. CDR3 DNA: TGTGCCAGTTATGGTCGCGGGAGGGCCTCCTACAATGAGCAGTTCTTC. This gives the protein CASYGRGRASYNEQFF.

The chain couples TRBV6-1 to TRBJ2-7; maybe TRBD1 (6 bases). V lost 8 bases, J lost 2 bases, and 13 bases lay in between. The CDR3 contains 13 residues. The germline V gene has CDR1 MNHNS and CDR2 SASEGT. The CDR3 loop reads CASWSGQTYEQYF. Written as DNA, the CDR3 is TGTGCCAGCTGGAGCGGACAGACCTACGAGCAGTACTTC.

This clone was observed a few times. This chain links TRBV11-3 with TRBJ2-7; D gene uncertain. CDR1 and CDR2 (germline): SGHNT, YENEEA. This CDR3 spans 12 amino acids. The V end was cut by 4 bases, the J end by 3 bases, with 7 bases between. Here the CDR3 reads CASSSPLYEQYF. The CDR3 DNA follows: TGTGCCAGCAGCTCCCCCCTCTACGAGCAGTACTTC.

The V call is TRBV11-3, the J call TRBJ1-1, with 7 bases fitting TRBD1. V lost 4 bases, J lost 4 bases, and 3 bases stayed unmatched. The CDR3 consists of 13 residues. Germline V gives CDR1 SGHNT, CDR2 YENEEA. CDR3 nucleotides: TGTGCCAGCAGCTCACAGGGGATCACTGAAGCTTTCTTT. This codes for CASSSQGITEAFF.

The rearrangement joins TRBV10-2 to TRBJ2-5; TRBD2 agrees at 14 bases. The CDR3 runs 16 residues. V was clipped by 4 bases and J by 5 bases; unmatched bases: 6. Germline CDR1 is WSHSY and CDR2 is SAAADI. In DNA, the CDR3 is TGCGCCAGCAGTGGTGGGACTAGCGGGAGCAGGGAGACCCAGTACTTC. Protein product: CASSGGTSGSRETQYF.

The rearrangement joins TRBV5-6 to TRBJ2-7; 7 bases map to TRBD1. The CDR3 runs to 14 residues. CDR1 is SGHDT, CDR2 YYEEEE, per germline. With 0 bases clipped from V and 6 bases from J, the junction kept 6 bases outside the gene matches. CDR3 nucleotide sequence: TGTGCCAGCAGCTTGGGGACAGGAATTGGCGAGCAGTACTTC. Amino acid sequence: CASSLGTGIGEQYF.

V gene TRBV7-9 combines with J gene TRBJ2-1, with D possibly being TRBD2 (6 bases). This CDR3 spans 15 amino acids. Germline assignment: CDR1 SEHNR and CDR2 FQNEAQ (reference sequence). The ends were cut back, 1 base at V and 5 bases at J, with 12 bases in the middle. The CDR3 region has the DNA TGTGCCAGCAGCTTAGGGGGACTTACAAACAATGAGCAGTTCTTC. The encoded protein is CASSLGGLTNNEQFF.

This clone came up once. The chain is built from TRBV7-8 and TRBJ2-1; TRBD2 aligns across 13 bases. CDR1 is SGHVS and CDR2 is FQNEAQ in the germline V gene. Trimming removed 1 base from V and 2 bases from J; junction bases left unmatched: 17. The CDR3 loop spans 22 amino acids. The CDR3 is CASSLGRGPGLAGTGAYNEQFF. DNA for the CDR3: TGTGCCAGCAGCTTAGGGCGAGGGCCGGGACTAGCGGGAACGGGCGCCTACAATGAGCAGTTCTTC.

This clone has just a few counts. At one boundary the junction diverges from the germline segment, which might be a read error. The chain uses TRBV7-9 and TRBJ2-2; D is possibly TRBD2 (6 bases). This CDR3 region has 15 residues. CDR1 SEHNR and CDR2 FQNEAQ come from the germline V gene (reference sequence). CDR3 amino acids: CSSSLLAVNTGELFF. The CDR3 bases are TGTTCCAGCAGCTTACTAGCAGTAAACACCGGGGAGCTGTTTTTT.

V usage is TRBV5-6 and J usage is TRBJ2-6; a possible D gene is TRBD2 (6 bases). The germline CDR1 and CDR2 sequences are SGHDT and YYEEEE. CDR3 length: 15 residues. Trimming took off 6 bases at V and 1 base at J, with 11 bases between the two ends. The CDR3 DNA sequence: TGTGCCAGCAACCGGGGGAGGTCTGGGGCCAACGTCCTGACTTTC. Residues: CASNRGRSGANVLTF.

This clone is a singleton in its sample. The J gene is TRBJ1-1, the V gene TRBV4-2; D not certain. Germline-derived CDR1 and CDR2 are LGHNA and YNFKEQ. This CDR3 has 12 amino acids. Trimming shortened V by 9 bases and J by 0 bases, and 8 bases separated the two germline ends. The DNA of the CDR3 is TGTGCCAGTAGTACCTTGAACACTGAAGCTTTCTTT. Protein sequence: CASSTLNTEAFF.

This sequence joins TRBV6-1 and TRBJ2-1; TRBD2 matches 10 bases. V was clipped by 4 bases and J by 8 bases; unmatched bases: 14. CDR1 and CDR2 from the germline V gene are MNHNS and SASEGT. The CDR3 loop spans 17 amino acids. CDR3 nucleotides: TGTGCCAGCAGTGCGAGACTAGCGGGCTTCTCTATTGATGAGCAGTTCTTC. It encodes CASSARLAGFSIDEQFF.

The chain carries TRBV6-5 and TRBJ1-4; TRBD1 might be the D (6 bases). The CDR3 is 15 residues long. In germline, CDR1 is MNHEY, CDR2 SVGAGI. Trimming removed 5 bases from V and 10 bases from J, with 20 bases in between. The CDR3 region has the DNA TGTGCCAGCAGTCCCTCGGGACACTCTTTTGGAAAACTGTTTTTT. The encoded protein is CASSPSGHSFGKLFF.

V and J are TRBV7-9 and TRBJ2-7, with D possibly matching TRBD1 (5 bases). The CDR3 is made up of 13 amino acids. Trimming pared 3 bases from V and 1 base from J, leaving 7 bases between. The germline V gene has CDR1 SEHNR and CDR2 FQNEAQ (reference sequence). The CDR3 here is CASSLDISYEQYF. The CDR3 DNA reads TGTGCCAGCAGCTTGGACATTTCCTACGAGCAGTACTTC.

The DNA for the CDR3 is TGTGCCAGCAGTGAAGAGGTAGCGGGGGGGGAGGAGACCCAGTACTTC. Amino acids: CASSEEVAGGEETQYF. The rearrangement joins TRBV6-1 to TRBJ2-5; 11 bases are shared with TRBD2. V gave up 1 base and J gave up 5 bases; unmatched junction bases: 6. Germline V gives CDR1 MNHNS, CDR2 SASEGT. The CDR3 is 16 amino acids.